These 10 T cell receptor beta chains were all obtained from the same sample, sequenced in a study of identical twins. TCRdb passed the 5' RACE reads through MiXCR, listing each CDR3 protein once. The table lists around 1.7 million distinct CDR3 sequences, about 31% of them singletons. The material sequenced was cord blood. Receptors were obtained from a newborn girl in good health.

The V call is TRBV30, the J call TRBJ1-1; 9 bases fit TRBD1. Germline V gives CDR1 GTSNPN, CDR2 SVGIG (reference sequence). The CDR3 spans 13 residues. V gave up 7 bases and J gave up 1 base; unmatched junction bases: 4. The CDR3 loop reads CAYRTGANTEAFF. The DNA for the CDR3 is TGTGCCTATCGGACAGGGGCGAACACTGAAGCTTTCTTT. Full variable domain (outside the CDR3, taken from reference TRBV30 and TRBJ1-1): SQTIHQWPATLVQPVGSPLSLECTVEGTSNPNLYWYRQAAGRGLQLLFYSVGIGQISSEVPQNLSASRPQDRQFILSSKKLLLSDSGFYLCAYRTGANTEAFFGQGTRLTVV.

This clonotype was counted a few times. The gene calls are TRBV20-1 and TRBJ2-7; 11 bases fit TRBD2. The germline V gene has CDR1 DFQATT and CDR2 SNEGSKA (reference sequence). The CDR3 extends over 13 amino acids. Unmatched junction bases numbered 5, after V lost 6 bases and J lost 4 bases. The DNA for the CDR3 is TGCAGTGCCACGGGACTAGCGGCATACGAGCAGTACTTC. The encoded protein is CSATGLAAYEQYF.

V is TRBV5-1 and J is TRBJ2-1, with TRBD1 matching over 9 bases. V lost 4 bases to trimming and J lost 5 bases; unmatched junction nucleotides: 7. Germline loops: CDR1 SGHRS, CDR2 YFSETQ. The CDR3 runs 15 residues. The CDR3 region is CASSRGQGGDNEQFF. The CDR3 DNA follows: TGCGCCAGCAGCCGGGGACAGGGAGGGGACAATGAGCAGTTCTTC.

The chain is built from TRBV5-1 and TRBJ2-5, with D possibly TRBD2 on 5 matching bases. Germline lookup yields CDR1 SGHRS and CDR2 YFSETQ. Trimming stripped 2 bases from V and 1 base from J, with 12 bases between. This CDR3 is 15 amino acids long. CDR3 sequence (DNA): TGCGCCAGCAGCTTTCCCACGGGGATCCAAGAGACCCAGTACTTC. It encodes CASSFPTGIQETQYF.

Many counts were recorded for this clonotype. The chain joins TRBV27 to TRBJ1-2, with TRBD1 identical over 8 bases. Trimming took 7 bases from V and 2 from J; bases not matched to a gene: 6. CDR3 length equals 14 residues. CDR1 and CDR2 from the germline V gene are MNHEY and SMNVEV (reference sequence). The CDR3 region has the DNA TGTGCCAGCACCTCATACAGGGGGAACTATGGCTACACCTTC. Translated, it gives CASTSYRGNYGYTF.

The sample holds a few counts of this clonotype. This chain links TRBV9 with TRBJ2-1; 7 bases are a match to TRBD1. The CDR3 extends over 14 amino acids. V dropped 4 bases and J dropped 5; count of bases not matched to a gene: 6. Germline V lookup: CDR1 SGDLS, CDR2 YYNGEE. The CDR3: CASSTRDSHNEQFF. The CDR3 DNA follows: TGTGCCAGCAGCACTCGGGACAGCCACAATGAGCAGTTCTTC. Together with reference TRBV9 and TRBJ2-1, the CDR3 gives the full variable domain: DSGVTQTPKHLITATGQRVTLRCSPRSGDLSVYWYQQSLDQGLQFLIQYYNGEERAKGNILERFSAQQFPDLHSELNLSSLELGDSALYFCASSTRDSHNEQFFGPGTRLTVL.

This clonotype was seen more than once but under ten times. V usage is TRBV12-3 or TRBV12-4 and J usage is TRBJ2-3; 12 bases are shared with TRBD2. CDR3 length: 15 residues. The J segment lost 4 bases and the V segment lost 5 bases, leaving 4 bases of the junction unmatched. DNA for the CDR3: TGTGCCAGCAGTGGACTAGCGGGGCGCGCAGATACGCAGTATTTT. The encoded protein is CASSGLAGRADTQYF.

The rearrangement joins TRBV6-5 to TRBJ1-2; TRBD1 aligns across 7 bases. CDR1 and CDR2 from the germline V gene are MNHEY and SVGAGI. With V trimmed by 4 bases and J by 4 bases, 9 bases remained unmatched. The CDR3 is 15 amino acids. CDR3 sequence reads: CASSSLTGSAYGYTF. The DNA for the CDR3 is TGTGCCAGCAGTTCCCTGACAGGGTCTGCCTATGGCTACACCTTC.

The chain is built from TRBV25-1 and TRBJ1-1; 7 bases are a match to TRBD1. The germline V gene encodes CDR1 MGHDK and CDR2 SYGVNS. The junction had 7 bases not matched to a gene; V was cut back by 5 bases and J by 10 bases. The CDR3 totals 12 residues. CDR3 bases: TGTGCCAGCAGTCCAAACCCAGGGGGAGCTTTCTTT. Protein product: CASSPNPGGAFF.

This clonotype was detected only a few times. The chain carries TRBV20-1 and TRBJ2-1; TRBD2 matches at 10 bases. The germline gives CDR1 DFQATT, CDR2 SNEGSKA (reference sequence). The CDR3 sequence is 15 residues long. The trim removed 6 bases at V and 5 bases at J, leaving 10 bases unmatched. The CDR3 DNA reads TGCAGTGCAAACCAAGCGGGAGGGCCGCACAATGAGCAGTTCTTC. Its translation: CSANQAGGPHNEQFF.